The text below deals with one T cell receptor beta chain. Its antigen is still unknown. Base qualities are missing; no much larger clone stands one base away. TCRbeta CDR3 regions were amplified from genomic DNA by means of the immunoSEQ Assay, a bias-controlled multiplex PCR. The original methods were these. Nucleated cell counts per sample were estimated from amplification of reference gene primers within the assay. To quantify the absolute abundance of each unique TCRbeta CDR3 rearrangement, sequence reads were collapsed and filtered. Productive Simpson clonality was computed per sample as the square root of Simpson's diversity index over productive rearrangements. Sourced from immuneACCESS, this table was stored by TCRdb with only in-frame sequences that have V and J called. A share of the clones is absent; for the studies checked, an unresolved V gene accounts for under half, and the remainder has no known explanation. That table supplies the V and J calls and clone size; D and trimming were determined from the DNA. The sample table lists approximately 220,000 clones, around 84% of them with a count of one. Clones ranked in the top ten supply less than 6.5% of the sample.

This entry belongs to a study of blood T cell repertoires in COVID-19 (TCRdb year 2020). Describing the broader study: Collaborator samples came from the United States, Italy and Spain and covered acute and convalescent phases of COVID-19. Subjects who had been exposed to COVID-19, were actively infected with it, or had recovered from it provided the deeply sampled blood TCRbeta repertoires that made up the dataset. Nearly every sample came with metadata listing a de-identified subject ID, COVID-19 status, age in years and sex. The repertoires were made available in a free public database intended to serve as a resource for research on the immune response to SARS-CoV-2. Where available, HLA class I and class II types were taken from metadata supplied by the sample provider and were not determined by assay-based typing. The material from the prospective study consisted of cDNA or gDNA derived from T cells, B-cell-depleted T cells, or PBMCs. The samples were drawn from two sources: the first 160 participants of the ongoing ImmuneRACE study, and 1,200 or so subjects contributed by 6 global collaborators.

V is clipped by 2 bases and J by 3 bases, and the sequence between their germline boundaries is 10 bases long. According to the germline V gene, CDR1 reads ENHRY and CDR2 reads SYGVKD. Measured from the cysteine to the phenylalanine, the CDR3 is 15 residues long. The entry retains the CDR3 DNA only, 45 bases that are in frame from base 1. Study-level results and caveats: The quantity of clinical and demographic metadata differed by source and by participant and was supplied without curation.

Samples from volunteer blood donors who had recovered from COVID-19 were contributed by a second Seattle source. The collaborating institutions used their own protocols to collect whole blood in K2EDTA tubes. For TCRbeta analysis, collaborators shipped samples in one of three forms: frozen whole blood, isolated PBMCs, or DNA extracted from either of those sample types. The chain uses TRBV10-3 and TRBJ2-2; the D gene identity is not certain. This TCR was recovered from a woman in her sixties or seventies who had recovered from COVID-19. The sequencing sample was made of peripheral blood. The sequence in DNA is TGTGCCATCAGTGAGAGCGCACGGGACACCGGGGAGCTGTTTTTT. Its translation reads: CAISESARDTGELFF.